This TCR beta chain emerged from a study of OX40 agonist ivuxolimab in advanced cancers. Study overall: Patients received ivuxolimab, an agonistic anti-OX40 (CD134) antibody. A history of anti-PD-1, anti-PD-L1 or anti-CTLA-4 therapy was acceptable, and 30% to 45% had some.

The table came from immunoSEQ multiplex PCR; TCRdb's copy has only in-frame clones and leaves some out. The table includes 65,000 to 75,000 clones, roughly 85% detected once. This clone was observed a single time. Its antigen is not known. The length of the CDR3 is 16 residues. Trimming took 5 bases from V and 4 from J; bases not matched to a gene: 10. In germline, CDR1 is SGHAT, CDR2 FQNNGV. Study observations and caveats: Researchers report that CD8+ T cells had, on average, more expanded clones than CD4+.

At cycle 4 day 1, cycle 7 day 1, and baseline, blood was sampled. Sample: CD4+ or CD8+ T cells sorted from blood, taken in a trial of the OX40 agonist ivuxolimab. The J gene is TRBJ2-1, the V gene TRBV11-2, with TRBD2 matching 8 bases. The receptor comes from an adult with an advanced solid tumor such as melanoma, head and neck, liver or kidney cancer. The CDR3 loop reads CASSPPNSGVYNEQFF. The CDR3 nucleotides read TGTGCCAGCAGCCCCCCTAATAGCGGGGTGTACAATGAGCAGTTCTTC.